This T cell receptor (beta chain) was captured by sequencing in a study of blood T cell repertoires in COVID-19. Overall study context: Samples of COVID-19 (acute and convalescent) were obtained from the United States, Italy and Spain. PBMCs, B-cell-depleted T cells, or T cells provided the cDNA or gDNA that made up the material.

Original data processing: How many nucleated cells were present was estimated from reference gene primer amplification. Assay: immunoSEQ multiplex PCR; the TCRdb copy retains only in-frame clones and omits some. The V and J calls and clone size are taken from that table; D and trimming were inferred from the DNA. The sample has 150,000 to 200,000 clones; 93% are singletons. CDR3 length equals 15 residues. Trimming cost V 3 bases and J 0 bases, with 11 bases left between them. Germline V gives CDR1 LNHNV, CDR2 YYDKDF (reference sequence). V usage is TRBV15 and J usage is TRBJ1-2; TRBD1 is a possible D gene (6 bases). The specimen was peripheral blood. This sequence originates from a woman aged 55-70 years with COVID-19, enrolled during active disease. CDR3 bases: TGTGCCACCAGCAGGGACAGAAACTCTAACTATGGCTACACCTTC. Protein product: CATSRDRNSNYGYTF.